These T cell receptor beta chains were read from a single sample in a study of blood T cells in healthy people across ages. TCRdb recomputed calls from the 5' RACE reads with MiXCR, one row per CDR3 protein. This table holds hundreds of thousands of distinct CDR3 sequences, 50% to 65% found once. The sample was blood. The receptors were sampled from an elderly man in good health. Both conserved end residues are part of each CDR3. A D gene is named only where the DNA matches it firmly. Size is omitted from some rows. Given values are once, few, many or a class for expanded clones.

v_gene: TRBV20-1
j_gene: TRBJ2-5
len: 15
abundance: NA
d_gene: TRBD2
CDR3nt: TGCAGTGCTAGACCCTCCCGGGAGGTGAGCAATGAGCAGTACTTC
CDR3aa: CSARPSREVSNEQYF

v_gene: TRBV11-1
j_gene: TRBJ2-1
len: 17
abundance: NA
d_gene: TRBD1
CDR3nt: TGTGCCAGCAGCCCGCGGACAGGGGGGGCTTCCTACAATGAGCAGTTCTTC
CDR3aa: CASSPRTGGASYNEQFF

v_gene: TRBV10-3
j_gene: TRBJ2-7
len: 16
abundance: NA
d_gene: NA
CDR3nt: TGTGCCATCAGTGAGCCGGGTGGGAAGGCTGGCTACGAGCAGTACTTC
CDR3aa: CAISEPGGKAGYEQYF

v_gene: TRBV6-1
j_gene: TRBJ2-6
len: 15
abundance: NA
d_gene: NA
CDR3nt: TGTGCCAGCAGTGATTTGGGGGCTGGGGCCAACGTCCTGACTTTC
CDR3aa: CASSDLGAGANVLTF

v_gene: TRBV7-9
j_gene: TRBJ1-1
len: 11
abundance: NA
d_gene: NA
CDR3nt: TGTGCCAGCAGCCGTGCCACTGAAGCTTTCTTT
CDR3aa: CASSRATEAFF

v_gene: TRBV27
j_gene: TRBJ2-1
len: 15
abundance: few
d_gene: NA
CDR3nt: TGTGCCAGCAGACTTTCGGCGTTCGGATACAATGAGCAGTTCTTC
CDR3aa: CASRLSAFGYNEQFF

v_gene: TRBV3-1
j_gene: TRBJ2-6
len: 17
abundance: NA
d_gene: TRBD1
CDR3nt: TGTGCCAGCAGCAGGACAGGGGCGATCTCTGGGGCCAACGTCCTGACTTTC
CDR3aa: CASSRTGAISGANVLTF

v_gene: TRBV7-2
j_gene: TRBJ2-3
len: 17
abundance: once
d_gene: NA
CDR3nt: TGTGCCAGCAGCTTAGATCGTCCGCTGGTATACGGGGATGCGCAGTATTTT
CDR3aa: CASSLDRPLVYGDAQYF

v_gene: TRBV29-1
j_gene: TRBJ1-2
len: 14
abundance: few
d_gene: TRBD1
CDR3nt: TGCAGCGTAGCTCCGGGACAGGGTATCTATGGCTACACCTTC
CDR3aa: CSVAPGQGIYGYTF

v_gene: TRBV5-6
j_gene: TRBJ2-2
len: 15
abundance: NA
d_gene: NA
CDR3nt: TGTGCCAGCACTCCCCGACTTCAGGGAACCGGGGAGCTGTTTTTT
CDR3aa: CASTPRLQGTGELFF

v_gene: TRBV5-1
j_gene: TRBJ1-2
len: 14
abundance: NA
d_gene: NA
CDR3nt: TGCGCCAGCAGTCCCCCAGATGTGGGCTATGGCTACACCTTC
CDR3aa: CASSPPDVGYGYTF

v_gene: TRBV6-5
j_gene: TRBJ2-2
len: 14
abundance: NA
d_gene: NA
CDR3nt: TGTGCCAGCAGTTACTCCCTGGGGGGCGGGGAGCTGTTTTTT
CDR3aa: CASSYSLGGGELFF

v_gene: TRBV6-2/TRBV6-3
j_gene: TRBJ2-5
len: 16
abundance: few
d_gene: NA
CDR3nt: TGTGCCAGCAGTTACGACGCGTCGGGTGGCAAAGAGACCCAGTACTTC
CDR3aa: CASSYDASGGKETQYF

v_gene: TRBV9
j_gene: TRBJ1-3
len: 16
abundance: NA
d_gene: TRBD1
CDR3nt: TGTGCCAGCAGCCCGAGGACAGGCAGCTCTGGAAACACCATATATTTT
CDR3aa: CASSPRTGSSGNTIYF

v_gene: TRBV4-2
j_gene: TRBJ2-5
len: 20
abundance: once
d_gene: TRBD1
CDR3nt: TGTGCCAGCAGCCTACAGGGGGCGGTGGGGTTCCAACCCTCTCAAGAGACCCGGTACTTC
CDR3aa: CASSLQGAVGFQPSQETRYF

v_gene: TRBV20-1
j_gene: TRBJ2-5
len: 11
abundance: few
d_gene: NA
CDR3nt: TGCAGTGCACAGCTCCAAGAGACCCAGTACTTC
CDR3aa: CSAQLQETQYF

v_gene: TRBV9
j_gene: TRBJ1-2
len: 13
abundance: few
d_gene: NA
CDR3nt: TGTGCCAGCAGCGTAGATCACAACTATGGCTACACCTTC
CDR3aa: CASSVDHNYGYTF

v_gene: TRBV29-1
j_gene: TRBJ2-5
len: 12
abundance: few
d_gene: TRBD1
CDR3nt: TGCAGCGCCACGAGGGGGCAGGATACCCAGTACTTC
CDR3aa: CSATRGQDTQYF

v_gene: TRBV13
j_gene: TRBJ2-7
len: 14
abundance: NA
d_gene: TRBD1
CDR3nt: TGTGCCAGCAGCCGAGGGACAGAAAAGTACGAGCAGTACTTC
CDR3aa: CASSRGTEKYEQYF

v_gene: TRBV29-1
j_gene: TRBJ2-7
len: 14
abundance: NA
d_gene: TRBD1
CDR3nt: TGCAGCGTTCCTAGGACAGGGGGCTCCTACGAGCAGTACTTC
CDR3aa: CSVPRTGGSYEQYF

v_gene: TRBV5-1
j_gene: TRBJ2-7
len: 15
abundance: few
d_gene: NA
CDR3nt: TGCGCCAGCAGCCCGGATTCTGGGGCGCCCTACGAGCAGTACTTC
CDR3aa: CASSPDSGAPYEQYF

v_gene: TRBV5-5
j_gene: TRBJ1-2
len: 15
abundance: NA
d_gene: NA
CDR3nt: TGTGCCAGCAGCCCCCAGGTGGGCTCGACCTATGGCTACACCTTC
CDR3aa: CASSPQVGSTYGYTF

v_gene: TRBV3-1
j_gene: TRBJ1-2
len: 15
abundance: NA
d_gene: NA
CDR3nt: TGTGCCAGCAGCCAAGGATCCGGGACAAGATATGGCTACACCTTC
CDR3aa: CASSQGSGTRYGYTF

v_gene: TRBV6-4
j_gene: TRBJ2-7
len: 12
abundance: once
d_gene: NA
CDR3nt: TGTGCCAGCAGTGACCCCGGCAATGAGCAGTACTTC
CDR3aa: CASSDPGNEQYF

v_gene: TRBV20-1
j_gene: TRBJ1-1
len: 13
abundance: NA
d_gene: NA
CDR3nt: TGCAGTGCTAGACGTACAGGGTTGCCTGAAGCTTTCTTT
CDR3aa: CSARRTGLPEAFF

v_gene: TRBV7-3
j_gene: TRBJ1-2
len: 14
abundance: NA
d_gene: TRBD1
CDR3nt: TGTGCCAGCAGCTCGACAGGGATCGACTATGGCTACACCTTC
CDR3aa: CASSSTGIDYGYTF

v_gene: TRBV29-1
j_gene: TRBJ2-7
len: 9
abundance: NA
d_gene: NA
CDR3nt: TGCAGCATAACCGGCGAGCAGTACTTC
CDR3aa: CSITGEQYF

v_gene: TRBV6-5
j_gene: TRBJ2-1
len: 13
abundance: NA
d_gene: TRBD2
CDR3nt: TGTGCCAGCAGTGAGGGCGGACTAGATGAGCAGTTCTTC
CDR3aa: CASSEGGLDEQFF

v_gene: TRBV28
j_gene: TRBJ2-7
len: 15
abundance: few
d_gene: TRBD1
CDR3nt: TGCGCCAGCAGCCCCGGGACAGTCAGCTCCTACGAGCAGTACTTC
CDR3aa: CASSPGTVSSYEQYF

v_gene: TRBV18
j_gene: TRBJ2-7
len: 15
abundance: NA
d_gene: TRBD2
CDR3nt: TGTGCCAGCTCACCCGCCAGCGGGGGCTCCTACGAGCAGTACTTC
CDR3aa: CASSPASGGSYEQYF

v_gene: TRBV20-1
j_gene: TRBJ2-5
len: 14
abundance: NA
d_gene: NA
CDR3nt: TGCAGTGCAGACAACCGGGAAGGCAGGAACGAGCTGTACTTC
CDR3aa: CSADNREGRNELYF

v_gene: TRBV11-2
j_gene: TRBJ2-5
len: 16
abundance: NA
d_gene: NA
CDR3nt: TGTGCCAGCAGCTCGGCCAGGGGAAGGGTCAGAGAGACCCAGTACTTC
CDR3aa: CASSSARGRVRETQYF

v_gene: TRBV24-1
j_gene: TRBJ2-4
len: 15
abundance: once
d_gene: NA
CDR3nt: TGTGCCACCAGTGACGGACGTCTAACTGGAGACATTCAGTACTTC
CDR3aa: CATSDGRLTGDIQYF

v_gene: TRBV5-5
j_gene: TRBJ2-5
len: 13
abundance: few
d_gene: NA
CDR3nt: TGTGCCAGCAGCCGGGGACCTCTGGAGACCCAGTACTTC
CDR3aa: CASSRGPLETQYF

v_gene: TRBV2
j_gene: TRBJ2-1
len: 14
abundance: NA
d_gene: TRBD2
CDR3nt: TGTGCCAGCAGTGGAAGCGGGAGTCCCTACGAGCAGTTCTTC
CDR3aa: CASSGSGSPYEQFF

v_gene: TRBV20-1
j_gene: TRBJ2-5
len: 15
abundance: NA
d_gene: TRBD2
CDR3nt: TGCAGTGCTAGACTAGCGGGAGGAGCTAAAGAGACCCAGTACTTC
CDR3aa: CSARLAGGAKETQYF

v_gene: TRBV7-9
j_gene: TRBJ2-7
len: 12
abundance: NA
d_gene: NA
CDR3nt: TGTGCCAGCGGGGACGGTTCCTACGGGCAGTACTTC
CDR3aa: CASGDGSYGQYF

v_gene: TRBV6-6
j_gene: TRBJ2-7
len: 16
abundance: few
d_gene: NA
CDR3nt: TGTGCCAGCAGCCAAATTCGGGCGGGCCTCTCCTACGAGCAGTACTTC
CDR3aa: CASSQIRAGLSYEQYF

v_gene: TRBV6-2/TRBV6-3
j_gene: TRBJ2-3
len: 13
abundance: NA
d_gene: TRBD1
CDR3nt: TGTGCCAGCCAGGATTCCTGGGACAGAGACGCGTATTTT
CDR3aa: CASQDSWDRDAYF

v_gene: TRBV12-3/TRBV12-4
j_gene: TRBJ1-2
len: 11
abundance: few
d_gene: NA
CDR3nt: TGTGCCAGCAGCAATAACTATGGCTACACCTTC
CDR3aa: CASSNNYGYTF